These T cell receptor beta chains were read from a single sample in a study of blood T cell repertoires in COVID-19. Produced via immunoSEQ multiplex PCR; TCRdb's table is partial and in-frame only. Of under 200,000 clones listed, over 80% are singletons. Sequencing was done on a sample of peripheral blood. The receptors originated from a woman in her twenties or thirties with acute or convalescent COVID-19. Both conserved end residues are part of each CDR3. D genes are given only for firm matches. Size tells how often a clone was seen (once, few, many) or the class of an expanded clone, and some rows leave it out.

once TRBJ2-7 TRBV6-5 TRBD2 CASSRTSVLSYEQYF TGTGCCAGCAGCCGCACTAGCGTCCTCTCCTACGAGCAGTACTTC
NA TRBJ2-7 TRBV4-1 NA CASSQGADSSYEQYF TGCGCCAGCAGCCAAGGCGCCGATAGCTCCTACGAGCAGTACTTC
few TRBJ1-2 TRBV6-5 NA CATRDYLYGYTF TGTGCCACTCGGGACTATCTCTATGGCTACACCTTC
few TRBJ1-2 TRBV7-2 TRBD1 CASSLETGSGYTF TGTGCCAGCAGCTTAGAGACAGGGAGTGGCTACACCTTC
NA TRBJ2-3 TRBV7-2 TRBD2 CASSPIGRDPGDTQYF TGTGCCAGCAGCCCAATAGGGAGGGATCCGGGCGATACGCAGTATTTT
NA TRBJ1-5 TRBV5-8 NA CASRGKRSNQPQHF TGTGCCAGCAGAGGGAAGCGGAGCAATCAGCCCCAGCATTTT
NA TRBJ2-7 TRBV13 NA CASTPLTYEQYF TGTGCCAGCACCCCACTTACCTACGAGCAGTACTTC
NA TRBJ1-5 TRBV28 TRBD1 CASSPWTGENQPQHF TGTGCCAGCAGTCCCTGGACAGGGGAGAATCAGCCCCAGCATTTT
NA TRBJ1-6 TRBV4-1 NA CASSQAGFRDNSPLHF TGCGCCAGCAGCCAAGCGGGATTTAGGGATAATTCACCCCTCCACTTT
NA TRBJ1-1 TRBV6-6 NA CASSLMSDRSNTEAFF TGTGCCAGCAGCCTCATGTCAGACAGATCGAACACTGAAGCTTTCTTT
NA TRBJ1-2 TRBV27 TRBD1 CASSLKRGLWGYTF TGTGCCAGCAGTTTGAAGAGGGGGCTTTGGGGCTACACCTTC
NA TRBJ2-7 TRBV27 TRBD1 CASSPRDRDGYEQYF TGTGCCAGCAGTCCCCGGGACAGGGACGGATACGAGCAGTACTTC
NA TRBJ2-7 TRBV20-1 TRBD2 CSASPSGIYEQYF TGCAGTGCTAGTCCTAGCGGAATATACGAGCAGTACTTC
NA TRBJ1-2 TRBV6-5 NA CASSYLQGSDLQGYTF TGTGCCAGCAGTTACTTACAGGGATCCGATCTTCAGGGCTACACCTTC
NA TRBJ1-2 TRBV28 NA CAAGAFYGYTF TGTGCCGCCGGTGCCTTTTATGGCTACACCTTC
NA TRBJ1-6 TRBV5-6 NA CASSLGLFGDSPLHF TGTGCCAGCAGCTTGGGCCTCTTCGGGGATTCACCCCTCCACTTT
NA TRBJ1-1 TRBV13 NA CASQPGQNTEAFF TGTGCCAGTCAACCGGGACAAAACACTGAAGCTTTCTTT
NA TRBJ1-1 TRBV30 TRBD1 CAWSRWGTGATTEAFF TGTGCCTGGAGTCGATGGGGAACAGGGGCTACCACTGAAGCTTTCTTT
NA TRBJ2-7 TRBV5-6 TRBD1 CASSGRRTPGQGPYEQYF TGTGCCAGCAGCGGCCGAAGGACCCCGGGACAGGGTCCCTACGAGCAGTACTTC
once TRBJ1-2 TRBV28 NA CASRFHAAMGTGYTF TGTGCCAGCAGATTTCACGCGGCAATGGGTACCGGCTACACCTTC
once TRBJ2-7 TRBV6-5 TRBD1 CASNLQGGGYEQYF TGTGCCAGCAACCTACAGGGGGGTGGCTACGAGCAGTACTTC
NA TRBJ1-1 TRBV3-1/TRBV3-2 NA CASSLQGGKAFF TGTGCCAGCAGCCTCCAGGGAGGGAAGGCTTTCTTT
NA TRBJ2-1 TRBV7-9 TRBD2 CATFATSGRAINEQFF TGTGCCACCTTTGCGACTAGCGGGAGGGCAATCAATGAGCAGTTCTTC
NA TRBJ2-7 TRBV20-1 NA CSAETRDEQYF TGCAGTGCCGAGACGCGGGACGAGCAGTACTTC
NA TRBJ1-1 TRBV28 NA CASSPTTLALVTEAFF TGTGCCAGCAGTCCCACTACCTTGGCATTAGTCACTGAAGCTTTCTTT
once TRBJ2-7 TRBV7-2 TRBD2 CASSSQGTSDPYEQYF TGTGCCAGCAGCTCACAGGGGACTAGCGATCCCTACGAGCAGTACTTC
NA TRBJ1-4 TRBV28 NA CASTHMGQINEKLFF TGTGCCAGCACCCACATGGGGCAGATTAATGAAAAACTGTTTTTT
NA TRBJ1-1 TRBV5-5 TRBD1 CASSLRTGQLNTEAFF TGTGCCAGCAGCTTACGGACAGGACAATTAAACACTGAAGCTTTCTTT
NA TRBJ2-7 TRBV2 NA CASGSTGSEQYF TGTGCCAGCGGATCGACAGGATCCGAGCAGTACTTC
once TRBJ1-2 TRBV27 TRBD1 CASRSTGIYGYTF TGTGCCAGCAGGTCGACAGGGATCTATGGCTACACCTTC
few TRBJ1-2 TRBV19 NA CASSIEGTGGYGYTF TGTGCCAGTAGTATAGAGGGCACCGGGGGCTATGGCTACACCTTC
NA TRBJ1-1 TRBV20-1 NA CSARVQFRAFF TGCAGTGCTAGGGTACAGTTTCGAGCTTTCTTT
NA TRBJ1-2 TRBV7-8 NA CASIPLTHSNYGYTF TGTGCCAGCATTCCCCTCACGCACAGTAACTATGGCTACACCTTC
NA TRBJ1-3 TRBV4-2 NA CASSQDGLGSGNTIYF TGTGCCAGCAGCCAAGATGGGCTGGGCTCTGGAAACACCATATATTTT
NA TRBJ1-1 TRBV7-8 NA CASSLGSGHTEAFF TGTGCCAGCAGCTTAGGGTCAGGGCACACTGAAGCTTTCTTT
NA TRBJ2-6 TRBV6-5 NA CASSSEHSGANVLTF TGTGCCAGCAGTTCCGAACACTCTGGGGCCAACGTCCTGACTTTC
NA TRBJ2-7 TRBV12-1 NA CASSFEPGTSHEQYF TGTGCCAGCAGCTTTGAACCTGGGACTAGCCACGAGCAGTACTTC
NA TRBJ2-5 TRBV5-4 TRBD2 CASSSSSGKGQETQYF TGTGCCAGCAGCAGCTCTAGCGGGAAGGGACAAGAGACCCAGTACTTC
NA TRBJ2-3 TRBV4-1 NA CASSQDHRATDTQYF TGCGCCAGCAGCCAAGATCACAGGGCTACAGATACGCAGTATTTT
NA TRBJ1-3 TRBV28 NA CASTTVWDTSGNTIYF TGTGCCAGCACAACAGTCTGGGACACCTCTGGAAACACCATATATTTT
once TRBJ1-3 TRBV5-1 NA CASSLGQLTGNTIYF TGCGCCAGCAGCTTGGGACAGCTAACCGGAAACACCATATATTTT
NA TRBJ1-2 TRBV20-1 NA CSARDQLGYTF TGCAGTGCTAGAGATCAACTGGGCTACACCTTC
NA TRBJ1-1 TRBV9 NA CASSVGGRDTEAFF TGTGCCAGCAGCGTAGGGGGGCGCGACACTGAAGCTTTCTTT
NA TRBJ1-5 TRBV19 NA CASTPFREGLNQPQHF TGTGCCAGTACCCCGTTTAGGGAGGGACTCAATCAGCCCCAGCATTTT
NA TRBJ2-7 TRBV2 TRBD1 CASTLATGGNYEQYF TGTGCCAGCACCCTAGCGACAGGGGGCAACTACGAGCAGTACTTC
few TRBJ1-2 TRBV11-2 TRBD1 CASSEQGMVSGYTF TGTGCCAGCAGTGAACAGGGGATGGTTAGTGGCTACACCTTC
NA TRBJ2-5 TRBV6-5 TRBD2 CASSYSDGGQETQYF TGTGCCAGCAGTTACTCTGACGGGGGGCAAGAGACCCAGTACTTC
few TRBJ1-6 TRBV6-2/TRBV6-3 TRBD1 CASNPTGANSPLHF TGTGCCAGCAACCCGACAGGGGCGAATTCACCCCTCCACTTT
NA TRBJ2-3 TRBV5-1 NA CASRRASETDTQYF TGCGCCAGCAGGAGGGCTAGCGAAACAGATACGCAGTATTTT
once TRBJ1-4 TRBV4-3 NA CASSQWLGLPSTNEKLFF TGCGCCAGCAGCCAATGGCTAGGATTACCCTCAACTAATGAAAAACTGTTTTTT
NA TRBJ1-3 TRBV4-1 TRBD1 CASSQAGTAISGNTIYF TGCGCCAGCAGCCAAGCCGGGACAGCGATCTCTGGAAACACCATATATTTT
NA TRBJ2-7 TRBV16 TRBD1 CASAGTVYYEQYF TGTGCCAGCGCCGGGACAGTTTACTACGAGCAGTACTTC
once TRBJ1-6 TRBV7-2 NA CASSDSSWNNSPLHF TGTGCCAGCAGTGACAGCTCCTGGAATAATTCACCCCTCCACTTT
NA TRBJ2-2 TRBV28 TRBD2 CASSFPRTSATGELFF TGTGCCAGCAGTTTCCCGAGGACTAGCGCGACCGGGGAGCTGTTTTTT
NA TRBJ2-7 TRBV19 TRBD2 CASSLRAGLAGAAVVYEQYF TGTGCCAGTAGTCTCCGAGCGGGACTAGCGGGAGCCGCGGTAGTCTACGAGCAGTACTTC
once TRBJ1-1 TRBV28 NA CASSLGAEAFF TGTGCCAGCAGTTTGGGGGCCGAAGCTTTCTTT
few TRBJ2-7 TRBV3-1/TRBV3-2 NA CASSPNPDPGYEQYF TGTGCCAGCAGCCCAAACCCGGATCCGGGCTACGAGCAGTACTTC
NA TRBJ1-2 TRBV30 NA CAWTRQYGYTF TGTGCCTGGACCAGACAGTATGGCTACACCTTC
few TRBJ1-2 TRBV6-2/TRBV6-3 NA CASSHKRGTLPINYGYTF TGTGCCAGCAGTCACAAGCGGGGAACCCTACCTATTAACTATGGCTACACCTTC
once TRBJ2-2 TRBV7-2 TRBD2 CASSSRDSGATGELFF TGTGCCAGCAGCTCCCGCGATAGCGGGGCCACCGGGGAGCTGTTTTTT